This paragraph reports one T cell receptor beta chain. Its target is not known. The data originate from a study of cytomegalovirus exposure and HLA in healthy donors. Study-level points and caveats: A highly shared variant cluster was judged a likely technical artifact. Per a prior analysis, the majority of TCR beta V segments were productive roughly 90% or roughly 30% of the time. Common viral pathogens (according to a later analysis) appeared linked to several of the most significant clusters.

With 60 Vbeta and 13 Jbeta primers, the PCR was carried out. Using immunoSEQ multiplex PCR, the repertoire was profiled, and TCRdb retains in-frame clones only, with some absent. The top ten hold about 1.7% of the sample, which has under 300,000 clones, 92% seen once. The origin of this receptor is a girl under 10 years old in good health and CMV-seronegative. The sample taken for sequencing was PBMCs.

The CDR3: CASSYNQGWDGYTF. The CDR3 nucleotides are TGTGCCAGCAGTTACAATCAGGGATGGGATGGCTACACCTTC. The chain couples TRBV6-5 to TRBJ1-2; a possible D gene is TRBD1 (5 bases). V was shortened by 2 bases and J by 6 bases, with 13 bases between the two germline ends. Germline CDR1 MNHEY, CDR2 SVGAGI. This CDR3 region has 14 residues.